The rows below give T cell receptor beta chains drawn from one sample of a study of shared clonotypes between healthy human individuals. Here immunoSEQ multiplex PCR was the method, and the copy in TCRdb shows in-frame clones only, minus some. The data contain around 700,000 clones, around 92% of them singletons. Specimen: naive CD8+ T cells sorted from blood. The receptors stem from a man aged 25-45 years in good health. The CDR3 runs from the conserved cysteine through the conserved F or W. D genes are given only for firm matches. Clone size is given for some rows only: seen once, a few or many times, or a class if the clone is expanded.

D	J	V	size	CDR3	DNA
NA	TRBJ2-1	TRBV30	NA	CAWSGRPSSYNEQFF	TGTGCCTGGTCAGGGCGGCCAAGCTCCTACAATGAGCAGTTCTTC
NA	TRBJ1-1	TRBV14	NA	CASSQTGAQAFF	TGTGCCAGCAGCCAAACGGGGGCGCAAGCTTTCTTT
TRBD1	TRBJ2-7	TRBV27	NA	CASSMTGPHYEQYF	TGTGCCAGCAGTATGACAGGGCCCCACTACGAGCAGTACTTC
TRBD2	TRBJ2-5	TRBV7-3	NA	CASSLTGLAGETQYF	TGTGCCAGCAGCTTAACTGGACTAGCGGGAGAGACCCAGTACTTC
TRBD2	TRBJ2-3	TRBV9	NA	CASSVPLDGAGGTDTQYF	TGTGCCAGCAGCGTGCCACTTGACGGGGCCGGGGGGACAGATACGCAGTATTTT
NA	TRBJ2-7	TRBV9	NA	CASSVAAVYGEGEQYF	TGTGCCAGCAGCGTAGCTGCGGTGTACGGGGAAGGGGAGCAGTACTTC
TRBD2	TRBJ2-5	TRBV7-9	once	CASSSLSGQETQYF	TGTGCCAGCAGTTCCCTTAGCGGGCAAGAGACCCAGTACTTC
NA	TRBJ1-2	TRBV21-1	NA	CASRPGRGYGYTF	TGTGCCAGCCGCCCCGGGCGGGGTTATGGCTACACCTTC
NA	TRBJ2-7	TRBV19	NA	CASSRTVTYEQYF	TGTGCCAGTAGTCGGACGGTTACCTACGAGCAGTACTTC
NA	TRBJ2-1	TRBV19	once	CASSPTSSPYNEQFF	TGTGCCAGTAGTCCAACTAGTTCCCCCTACAATGAGCAGTTCTTC
NA	TRBJ2-7	TRBV2	once	CASGDDSYEQYF	TGTGCCAGCGGGGACGACTCCTACGAGCAGTACTTC
TRBD2	TRBJ2-7	TRBV27	NA	CASSPLATTYEQYF	TGTGCCAGCAGCCCACTAGCGACAACCTACGAGCAGTACTTC
TRBD1	TRBJ1-2	TRBV9	NA	CASSVGISGQGYGYTF	TGTGCCAGCAGCGTAGGTATTTCGGGACAGGGGTATGGCTACACCTTC
TRBD2	TRBJ2-3	TRBV11-2	once	CASSQTFSGRVADTQYF	TGTGCCAGCAGCCAGACATTTAGCGGGAGGGTGGCAGATACGCAGTATTTT
NA	TRBJ2-2	TRBV6-4	NA	CASSERSLAYLDTGELFF	TGTGCCAGCAGTGAACGATCACTAGCTTACCTCGACACCGGGGAGCTGTTTTTT
NA	TRBJ2-1	TRBV9	NA	CASSVWDNEQFF	TGTGCCAGCAGCGTATGGGACAATGAGCAGTTCTTC
TRBD2	TRBJ2-1	TRBV14	once	CASSQREGYNEQFF	TGTGCCAGCAGCCAAAGGGAGGGTTACAATGAGCAGTTCTTC
TRBD2	TRBJ2-1	TRBV4-3	NA	CASSQRLADTYNEQFF	TGCGCCAGCAGCCAGAGACTAGCGGACACTTACAATGAGCAGTTCTTC
NA	TRBJ2-3	TRBV7-2	NA	CASSLRLGSTDTQYF	TGTGCCAGCAGCTTAAGGCTGGGTTCAACAGATACGCAGTATTTT
NA	TRBJ2-7	TRBV7-9	NA	CASSLEDRSYEQYF	TGTGCCAGCAGCTTAGAGGACAGATCCTACGAGCAGTACTTC
TRBD1	TRBJ2-7	TRBV4-3	NA	CASSQRQGHGYEQYF	TGCGCCAGCAGCCAGCGACAGGGACATGGGTACGAGCAGTACTTC
TRBD1	TRBJ1-1	TRBV29-1	NA	CSVGGQGLMNTEAFF	TGCAGCGTTGGGGGACAGGGGCTCATGAACACTGAAGCTTTCTTT
TRBD2	TRBJ2-5	TRBV29-1	NA	CSVEDIKGLAEETQYF	TGCAGCGTTGAAGATATTAAGGGGCTAGCGGAAGAGACCCAGTACTTC
NA	TRBJ2-1	TRBV10-3	NA	CAISESQAGVFNEQFF	TGTGCCATCAGTGAGTCGCAAGCGGGCGTCTTCAATGAGCAGTTCTTC
NA	TRBJ1-1	TRBV1	NA	CTSSRGGDTEAFF	TGCACCAGCAGCCGGGGGGGGGACACTGAAGCTTTCTTT
TRBD2	TRBJ2-1	TRBV19	NA	CASSLGTSGAYNEQFF	TGTGCCAGTAGTCTCGGGACTAGCGGAGCCTACAATGAGCAGTTCTTC
NA	TRBJ1-1	TRBV6-1	NA	CASSETVYRTVYTEAFF	TGTGCCAGCAGCGAAACAGTCTACCGGACAGTCTACACTGAAGCTTTCTTT
NA	TRBJ1-2	TRBV4-1	NA	CASSQAVQGRTSNYGYTF	TGCGCCAGCAGCCAAGCCGTACAGGGTAGAACATCTAACTATGGCTACACCTTC
NA	TRBJ2-2	TRBV30	NA	CAWSRGNTGELFF	TGTGCCTGGAGTCGGGGAAACACCGGGGAGCTGTTTTTT
NA	TRBJ2-1	TRBV27	NA	CASRALSAARLYEQFF	TGTGCCAGCAGAGCTCTAAGCGCCGCGAGGTTGTATGAGCAGTTCTTC
TRBD1	TRBJ2-7	TRBV29-1	NA	CSVVDRDIYEQYF	TGCAGCGTTGTGGACAGGGATATATACGAGCAGTACTTC
TRBD2	TRBJ2-7	TRBV13	many	CASSLRGGLAGSGEQYF	TGTGCCAGCAGCTTAAGGGGGGGACTAGCGGGCTCGGGCGAGCAGTACTTC
TRBD2	TRBJ2-2	TRBV7-6	NA	CASSFIAGDAGELFF	TGTGCCAGCAGCTTTATAGCGGGAGACGCCGGGGAGCTGTTTTTT
TRBD1	TRBJ1-1	TRBV29-1	NA	CSVETGGTMNTEAFF	TGCAGCGTTGAAACAGGGGGCACCATGAACACTGAAGCTTTCTTT
NA	TRBJ2-7	TRBV29-1	NA	CSVEVVGRDEQYF	TGCAGCGTTGAAGTTGTAGGCAGGGACGAGCAGTACTTC
NA	TRBJ2-2	TRBV9	NA	CASTPFRDPRTGELFF	TGTGCCAGCACCCCATTCCGGGACCCGAGGACCGGGGAGCTGTTTTTT
NA	TRBJ2-7	TRBV29-1	NA	CSVVRTASYEQYF	TGCAGCGTTGTCCGGACAGCCTCCTACGAGCAGTACTTC
TRBD2	TRBJ2-7	TRBV7-9	once	CASSAPGGQTVGEQYF	TGTGCCAGCAGCGCACCGGGAGGCCAGACCGTGGGCGAGCAGTACTTC
TRBD1	TRBJ2-7	TRBV28	once	CASSPRDSEYEQYF	TGTGCCAGCAGTCCCCGGGACAGCGAATACGAGCAGTACTTC
TRBD1	TRBJ2-7	TRBV27	NA	CASSLDRVEQYF	TGTGCCAGCAGCCTCGACAGGGTCGAGCAGTACTTC
TRBD2	TRBJ2-1	TRBV4-2	NA	CASSQVLAGDTYNEQFF	TGTGCCAGCAGCCAAGTTCTAGCGGGAGATACTTACAATGAGCAGTTCTTC
NA	TRBJ1-1	TRBV7-6	few	CASSDREGHHTEAFF	TGTGCCAGCAGCGACCGCGAGGGACACCACACTGAAGCTTTCTTT
NA	TRBJ2-7	TRBV10-3	NA	CAIPVVVERSYEQYF	TGTGCCATCCCAGTGGTGGTTGAGCGGTCCTACGAGCAGTACTTC
NA	TRBJ2-2	TRBV27	NA	CASSFAGELFF	TGTGCCAGCAGTTTTGCCGGGGAGCTGTTTTTT
TRBD2	TRBJ2-3	TRBV28	NA	CASSSPRTSGTTDTQYF	TGTGCCAGCAGTTCACCTAGGACTAGCGGAACCACAGATACGCAGTATTTT
TRBD1	TRBJ1-2	TRBV29-1	NA	CSVEDRSGYTF	TGCAGCGTTGAGGACAGGTCTGGCTACACCTTC
TRBD1	TRBJ2-5	TRBV11-2	NA	CASSWGQGLRETQYF	TGTGCCAGCAGCTGGGGACAGGGGCTAAGAGAGACCCAGTACTTC
TRBD2	TRBJ2-1	TRBV14	NA	CASSQDYLAGYNEQFF	TGTGCCAGCAGCCAAGATTACCTAGCGGGCTACAATGAGCAGTTCTTC
TRBD2	TRBJ2-7	TRBV7-9	NA	CASSPSGSSYEQYF	TGTGCCAGCAGCCCTAGCGGGAGCTCCTACGAGCAGTACTTC
NA	TRBJ2-5	TRBV4-1	NA	CASSQAGGYGETQYF	TGCGCCAGCAGCCAAGCAGGAGGTTACGGGGAGACCCAGTACTTC
NA	TRBJ2-1	TRBV21-1	NA	CASSKETGPYNEQFF	TGTGCCAGCAGCAAAGAAACCGGTCCCTACAATGAGCAGTTCTTC
NA	TRBJ2-4	TRBV5-6	NA	CASSLLGHGENIQYF	TGTGCCAGCAGCTTGTTAGGGCACGGTGAAAACATTCAGTACTTC
NA	TRBJ2-7	TRBV27	NA	CASRDPRGPGGEQYF	TGTGCCAGCAGGGATCCCAGGGGCCCCGGCGGGGAGCAGTACTTC
NA	TRBJ2-3	TRBV9	NA	CASSAKSTDTQYF	TGTGCCAGCAGCGCGAAAAGCACAGATACGCAGTATTTT
TRBD1	TRBJ2-7	TRBV6-1	NA	CASSEPGQGYEQYF	TGTGCCAGCAGTGAGCCGGGACAGGGCTACGAGCAGTACTTC
TRBD2	TRBJ2-1	TRBV5-1	NA	CASSLLLAGDEQFF	TGCGCCAGCAGCTTGCTACTAGCGGGAGATGAGCAGTTCTTC
TRBD1	TRBJ1-1	TRBV7-3	NA	CASSPRTGMNTEAFF	TGTGCCAGCAGCCCTCGGACAGGGATGAACACTGAAGCTTTCTTT
TRBD2	TRBJ2-7	TRBV27	NA	CASTPLPGGYEQYF	TGTGCCAGCACCCCTCTGCCGGGAGGCTACGAGCAGTACTTC
NA	TRBJ2-5	TRBV28	NA	CASSLFQGSTQETQYF	TGTGCCAGCAGTTTATTCCAGGGGTCCACACAAGAGACCCAGTACTTC